Listed below are T cell receptor beta chains from one sample, sequenced in a study of lymphopenia after photon versus proton radiotherapy. The table came from immunoSEQ multiplex PCR; TCRdb's copy has only in-frame clones and leaves some out. This table holds approximately 25,000 clones, 80% to 85% found once. This sample comprised peripheral blood, obtained from a patient treated with proton-based radiotherapy. The receptor set was obtained from a woman in her 70s with pancreatic cancer. Each CDR3 is given with its conserved first and last residue. A D gene is named only where the DNA matches it firmly. Only some rows state a clone size, as once, few, many or a class for expanded clones.

j_call d_call v_call clone_size cdr3_nt cdr3_aa
TRBJ2-2 . TRBV23-1 . TGCGCCAGCAATTATAATACCCTATCCACCGGGGAGCTGTTTTTT CASNYNTLSTGELFF
TRBJ2-7 TRBD2 TRBV6-5 . TGTGCCAGCAGTTCGACAGCGGGAGAGCAGTACTTC CASSSTAGEQYF
TRBJ2-4 TRBD2 TRBV6-5 . TGTGCCAGCCTTAAGAGCGGGAGTAACATTCAGTACTTC CASLKSGSNIQYF
TRBJ2-7 TRBD1 TRBV7-9 . TGTGCCAGCAGCCCCACGGACAGGGTGGGCGAGCAGTACTTC CASSPTDRVGEQYF
TRBJ2-7 TRBD1 TRBV25-1 . TGTGCCAGCAGTGAGCTCGGGACAGGGGGTCTCTACGAGCAGTACTTC CASSELGTGGLYEQYF
TRBJ2-4 TRBD2 TRBV5-1 once TGCGCCAGCAGCCTGGGACTAGCGGGGCAAAACATTCAGTACTTC CASSLGLAGQNIQYF
TRBJ2-7 . TRBV5-1 once TGCGCCAGCGCGTACACGGACGAGCAGTACTTC CASAYTDEQYF
TRBJ2-7 . TRBV4-3 . TGCGCCAGCAGCCAAGATGTCGGGAGTGGAGGATCCTACGAGCAGTACTTC CASSQDVGSGGSYEQYF
TRBJ2-3 TRBD1 TRBV15 . TGTGCCACCAGCAGAGATCGACAGGGGTCAGATACGCAGTATTTT CATSRDRQGSDTQYF
TRBJ2-7 . TRBV20-1 . TGCAGTGCTAGAGATTTGGAGGAGCAGTACTTC CSARDLEEQYF
TRBJ2-2 . TRBV4-3 . TGCGCCAGCAGCCAAGTCTCAGGCTCCGGGGAGCTGTTTTTT CASSQVSGSGELFF
TRBJ2-7 . TRBV5-1 . TGCGCCAGCAGTCTACCTTCCTACGAGCAGTACTTC CASSLPSYEQYF
TRBJ1-1 . TRBV9 few TGTGCCAGCAGCGTAGACGGTGGTAAGGACACTGAAGCTTTCTTT CASSVDGGKDTEAFF
TRBJ2-6 . TRBV27 . TGTGCCAGCAGCCCACACGAGATTGGGGCCAACGTCCTGACTTTC CASSPHEIGANVLTF
TRBJ1-2 TRBD1 TRBV30 . TGTGCCTGGAGTCGACAGGGGGCCTATGGCTACACCTTC CAWSRQGAYGYTF
TRBJ1-5 TRBD1 TRBV28 . TGTGCCAGCAGTTTATTCAGTCGACAGGGGCGTGTCAATCAGCCCCAGCATTTT CASSLFSRQGRVNQPQHF
TRBJ2-7 . TRBV6-5 . TGTGCCAGCAGGGCTTTGACAGGTTGGACCTACGAGCAGTACTTC CASRALTGWTYEQYF
TRBJ2-2 TRBD2 TRBV28 . TGTGCCAGCAGTGGACTAGCGGGAGGGTCCGTGCTGTTTTTT CASSGLAGGSVLFF
TRBJ2-1 TRBD2 TRBV11-3 . TGTGCCAGCAGCCCTCGAACTAGCGGGAGGCTCAATGAGCAGTTCTTC CASSPRTSGRLNEQFF
TRBJ2-1 TRBD1 TRBV7-2 once TGTGCCAGCAGCTTAGAAGGACAGGGCTACAATGAGCAGTTCTTC CASSLEGQGYNEQFF
TRBJ2-5 . TRBV5-8 once TGTGCCAGCAGCACCCCGGGAGCATCAGAGACCCAGTACTTC CASSTPGASETQYF
TRBJ2-7 . TRBV29-1 . TGCAGCGTTGAATCCGCCGGAAGCTACGAGCAGTACTTC CSVESAGSYEQYF
TRBJ2-7 TRBD1 TRBV28 . TGTGCCAGCAGCAAGAGGGTCTGGGGGGACAGGTACGAGCAGTACTTC CASSKRVWGDRYEQYF
TRBJ1-2 . TRBV29-1 . TGCAGCGTGCCTGGCTACACCTTC CSVPGYTF
TRBJ1-6 . TRBV4-2 . TGTGCCAGCAGCCCGGGGGGGCTAATATCACCCCTCCACTTT CASSPGGLISPLHF
TRBJ2-7 TRBD2 TRBV6-5 few TGTGCCAGCAGTACCGGGACTAGCGGGACTTACGAGCAGTACTTC CASSTGTSGTYEQYF
TRBJ2-7 . TRBV4-1 once TGCGCCAGCAGCCAAGTCTCGTTGTCGGCGGCTCTGGAGGGAGAGCAGTACTTC CASSQVSLSAALEGEQYF
TRBJ2-7 TRBD1 TRBV27 . TGTGCCAGCACCCCGCAGGTGGCAGGGACAGGCGAGCAGTACTTC CASTPQVAGTGEQYF
TRBJ2-2 TRBD1 TRBV4-1 . TGCGCCAGCGAGGACAGGGCGGCCGGGGAGCTGTTTTTT CASEDRAAGELFF
TRBJ1-2 . TRBV7-9 . TGTGCCAGCAGCTTAGCGCCAGGGGTGGAAGGCTACACCTTC CASSLAPGVEGYTF
TRBJ2-2 . TRBV14 . TGTGCCAGCAGCCCAAGCCCGGACACCGGGGAGCTGTTTTTT CASSPSPDTGELFF
TRBJ2-1 TRBD2 TRBV28 . TGTGCCAGCAGTTGGCGCCGGACTAGCGGGAGGGACAATGAGCAGTTCTTC CASSWRRTSGRDNEQFF
TRBJ2-3 . TRBV9 . TGTGCCAGCAGCGTAGAACCCCATAAGGATACGCAGTATTTT CASSVEPHKDTQYF
TRBJ1-1 . TRBV5-1 . TGCGCCAGCAGCTTGGCGGGCCAAATGAACACTGAAGCTTTCTTT CASSLAGQMNTEAFF
TRBJ1-4 . TRBV28 . TGTGCCAGCAGTTGGCGGGTTGAAAAACTGTTTTTT CASSWRVEKLFF
TRBJ1-1 TRBD1 TRBV29-1 . TGCAGCGTTGAAGGTGGGACAGGTCGCACTGAAGCTTTCTTT CSVEGGTGRTEAFF
TRBJ2-2 . TRBV28 . TGTGCCAGCAGTAGCGGGCGACAGATCACCGGGGAGCTGTTTTTT CASSSGRQITGELFF
TRBJ2-7 . TRBV19 . TGTGCCAGTAGTACCGAGCCAGGGTTAAGAACCTACGAGCAGTACTTC CASSTEPGLRTYEQYF
TRBJ1-1 . TRBV5-1 . TGCGCCAGCCGAAATGTGGGGACTGAAGCTTTCTTT CASRNVGTEAFF
TRBJ1-1 . TRBV18 . TGTGCCAGCTCACCTCTTACGGGTGTCACTGAAGCTTTCTTT CASSPLTGVTEAFF